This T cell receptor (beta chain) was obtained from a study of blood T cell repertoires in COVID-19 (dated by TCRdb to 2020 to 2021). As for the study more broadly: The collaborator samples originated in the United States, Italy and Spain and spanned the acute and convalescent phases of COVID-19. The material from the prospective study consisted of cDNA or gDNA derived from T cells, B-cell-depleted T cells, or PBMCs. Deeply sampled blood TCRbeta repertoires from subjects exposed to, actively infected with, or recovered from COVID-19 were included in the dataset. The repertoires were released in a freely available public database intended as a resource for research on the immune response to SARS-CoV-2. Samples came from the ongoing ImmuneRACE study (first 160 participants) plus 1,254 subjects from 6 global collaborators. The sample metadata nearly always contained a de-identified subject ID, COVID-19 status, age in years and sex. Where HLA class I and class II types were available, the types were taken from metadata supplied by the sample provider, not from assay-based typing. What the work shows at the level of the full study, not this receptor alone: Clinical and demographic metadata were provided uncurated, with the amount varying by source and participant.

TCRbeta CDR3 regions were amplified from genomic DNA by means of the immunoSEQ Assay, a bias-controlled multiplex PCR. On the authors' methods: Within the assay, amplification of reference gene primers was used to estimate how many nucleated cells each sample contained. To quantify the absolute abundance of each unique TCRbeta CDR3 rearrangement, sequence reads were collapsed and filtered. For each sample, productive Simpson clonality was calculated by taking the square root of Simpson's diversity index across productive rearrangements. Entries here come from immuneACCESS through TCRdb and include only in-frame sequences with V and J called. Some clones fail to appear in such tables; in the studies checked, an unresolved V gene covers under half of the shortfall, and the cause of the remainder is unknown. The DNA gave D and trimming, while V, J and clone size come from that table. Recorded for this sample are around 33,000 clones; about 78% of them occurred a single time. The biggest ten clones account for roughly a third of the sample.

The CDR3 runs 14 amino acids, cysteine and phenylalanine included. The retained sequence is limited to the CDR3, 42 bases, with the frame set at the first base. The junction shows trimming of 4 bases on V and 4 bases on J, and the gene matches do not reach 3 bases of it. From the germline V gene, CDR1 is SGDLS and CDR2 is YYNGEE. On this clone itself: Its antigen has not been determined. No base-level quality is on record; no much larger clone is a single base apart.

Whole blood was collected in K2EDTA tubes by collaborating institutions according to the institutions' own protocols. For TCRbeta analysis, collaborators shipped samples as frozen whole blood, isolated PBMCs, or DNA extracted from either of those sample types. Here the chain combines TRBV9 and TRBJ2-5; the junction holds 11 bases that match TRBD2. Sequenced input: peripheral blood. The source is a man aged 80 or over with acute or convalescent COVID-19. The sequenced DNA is TGTGCCAGCAGCCCTAGCGGGGGGCGAGAGACCCAGTACTTC. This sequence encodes CASSPSGGRETQYF.